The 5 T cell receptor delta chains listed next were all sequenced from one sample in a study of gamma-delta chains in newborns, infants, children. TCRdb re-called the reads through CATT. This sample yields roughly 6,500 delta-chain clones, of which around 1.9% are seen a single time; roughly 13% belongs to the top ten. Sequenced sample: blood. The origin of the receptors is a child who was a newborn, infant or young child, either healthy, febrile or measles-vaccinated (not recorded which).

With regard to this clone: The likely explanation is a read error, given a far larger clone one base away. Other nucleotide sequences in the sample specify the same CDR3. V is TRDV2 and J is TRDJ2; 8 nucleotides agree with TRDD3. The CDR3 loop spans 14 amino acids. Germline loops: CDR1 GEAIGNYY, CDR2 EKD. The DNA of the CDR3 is TGTGCCTGTGACACCTGGGGGATGACAGCACAACTATTCTTT. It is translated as CACDTWGMTAQLFF.

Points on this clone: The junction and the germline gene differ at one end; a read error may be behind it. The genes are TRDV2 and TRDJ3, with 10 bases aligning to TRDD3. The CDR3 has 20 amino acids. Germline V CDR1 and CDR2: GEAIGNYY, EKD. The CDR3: CACVRPPHWGIPWDTRQVFF. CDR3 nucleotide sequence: TGTGCCTGTGTCCGACCACCACATTGGGGGATACCCTGGGACACCCGACAGGTGTTTTTC.

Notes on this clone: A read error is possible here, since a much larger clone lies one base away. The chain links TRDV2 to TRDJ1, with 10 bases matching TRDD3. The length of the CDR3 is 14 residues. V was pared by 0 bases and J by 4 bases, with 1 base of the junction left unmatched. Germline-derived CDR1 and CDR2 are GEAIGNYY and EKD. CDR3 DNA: TGTGCCTGTGACACCTGGGGGATACTCGATAAACTCATCTTT. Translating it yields CACDTWGILDKLIF.

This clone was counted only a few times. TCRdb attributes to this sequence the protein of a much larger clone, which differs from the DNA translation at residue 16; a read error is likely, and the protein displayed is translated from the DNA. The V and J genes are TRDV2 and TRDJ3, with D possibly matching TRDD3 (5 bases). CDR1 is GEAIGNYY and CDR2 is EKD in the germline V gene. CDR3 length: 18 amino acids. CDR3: CACDRIPLERWDTRQVFF. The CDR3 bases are TGTGCCTGTGACAGGATCCCACTGGAGAGGTGGGACACCCGACAGGTGTTTTTC.

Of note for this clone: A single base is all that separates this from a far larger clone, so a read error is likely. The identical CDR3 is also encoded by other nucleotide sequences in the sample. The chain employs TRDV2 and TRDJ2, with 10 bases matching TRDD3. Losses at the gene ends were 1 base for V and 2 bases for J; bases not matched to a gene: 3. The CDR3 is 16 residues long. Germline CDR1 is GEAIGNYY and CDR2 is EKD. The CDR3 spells CACDTLGDALTAQLFF. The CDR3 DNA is TGTGCCTGTGACACACTGGGGGATGCCTTGACAGCACAACTCTTCTTT.